The present entry profiles one T cell receptor beta chain with its context. Its antigen target is currently unknown. Qualities for individual bases were not recorded, and no much larger clone is one base off. The data originate from a study of identifying expanded T cells in peripheral blood (dated by TCRdb to between 2018 and 2020). Background on the whole study: Technical replicates were generated by sequencing separate aliquots of the same genomic DNA pool, and four replicates were compared pairwise. What the work shows at the level of the full study, not this receptor alone: Approximately 1.2 differentially abundant clones were flagged by the binomial model between technical replicates, whereas about 15 and 19 were flagged over approximately two weeks and four weeks, respectively. Both the number of clones called differentially abundant and the false-positive rate were significantly reduced by the beta-binomial model across all healthy-donor time intervals. It was expected by the authors that biological variance in healthy repertoires might increase further over much longer intervals, such as months to years. Variance in clone template counts between roughly two-week samples significantly increased with total template count across all healthy donors.

The germline V gene supplies CDR1 SGHRS and CDR2 YFSETQ. Relative to germline, V is 4 bases shorter and J is 5 bases shorter, with 10 bases between their ends. Including the terminal cysteine and phenylalanine, the CDR3 comprises 13 residues. Only CDR3 DNA is held: 39 bases, read in frame from base 1. During the collection period, no infections or other immune events were recorded for the healthy donors. To calibrate time-dependent variance in a beta-binomial model of T-cell clone differential abundance, blood repertoires from healthy donors were used as a training cohort. The training cohort was composed of some ten healthy donors, 3 female and 7 male. An age range of roughly 25 to 65 years, with an average of about 43 years, was recorded for the donors. Obtained from a commercial supplier, whole blood was collected from each healthy donor at three time points set two to three weeks apart. Genomic DNA was extracted from unsorted whole blood for immunosequencing.

TCRbeta CDR3 regions were profiled with the immunoSEQ Assay using bias-controlled multiplex PCR amplification of genomic DNA. Under the source paper's analysis protocol: The absolute abundance of each unique TCRbeta CDR3 region was quantified after sequences were collapsed and filtered. Differential abundance was tested with a binomial (Fisher-equivalent) model and with a beta-binomial model adding time-dependent variance fitted from healthy donors. Clones with fewer than 5 combined templates were excluded, and clones with Benjamini-Hochberg FDR below 0.01 were called differentially abundant. In the beta-binomial model, variance was expressed as a function of the total template count across the two samples, in the form v = (b*log(k)+a)^2. What TCRdb holds here is the immuneACCESS table cut down to in-frame rearrangements. Part of the clones is not present; checked against another copy, under half of the missing clones reflect an unresolved V gene, and the others are unexplained. V, J and clone size are taken as reported in that table, and D and trimming were inferred from the DNA itself. This sample has tens of thousands of clones in its table, and over 80% of those were observed once. The top ten hold approximately 19% of the sample.

This receptor was identified in a person aged 18 to 70 in good health. The sample consisted of blood. The sequence links TRBV5-1 to TRBJ1-5; the D region possibly corresponds to TRBD1 (5 bases align). The DNA is TGCGCCAGCAGCGAAGAGGGGCATCAGCCCCAGCATTTT. Translated, it reads CASSEEGHQPQHF.